Below are 14 T cell receptor beta chains sequenced from a single sample in a study of T-cell reconstitution after alpha-beta-depleted transplantation in children. For TCRbeta, the library was prepared with unique molecular identifiers. In TCRdb, the PCR reads were re-called with MiXCR into one record per CDR3 protein. The data show 98,000 or so distinct CDR3 sequences, around 22% seen once. Source: PBMCs, taken before TCRalphabeta/CD19-depleted stem cell transplant. The receptors were sampled from a boy between 2 and 15 years old with acute lymphoblastic leukemia, due to receive a stem cell transplant.

This sequence joins TRBV6-5 and TRBJ2-5; 14 bases line up with TRBD2. The ends lost 4 bases at V and 5 bases at J; junction bases unmatched: 3. The CDR3 has 15 residues. Germline values: CDR1 MNHEY, CDR2 SVGAGI. DNA for the CDR3: TGTGCCAGCAGTTCGGGACTAGCGGGAGTGGAGACCCAGTACTTC. This sequence encodes CASSSGLAGVETQYF.

As regards this clonotype: A read error is possible here, since a much larger clone lies one base away. The rearrangement links TRBV6-4 to TRBJ2-6; D unclear. V was cut by 3 bases and J by 0 bases, with 3 bases left in between. This CDR3 contains 14 residues. CDR1 is MRHNA, CDR2 SNTAGT, per germline. CDR3 amino acids: CASSESSGANVLTF. The CDR3 DNA reads as TGTGCCAGCAGTGAGAGCTCTGGGGCCAACGTCCTGACTTTC.

The genes are TRBV28 and TRBJ1-5; no clear D. V was pared by 7 bases and J by 2 bases, with 9 bases between. CDR1 is MDHEN, CDR2 SYDVKM, per germline. This CDR3 contains 13 residues. This CDR3 reads CASTPNGNQPQHF. CDR3 nucleotides: TGTGCCAGCACCCCGAACGGCAATCAGCCCCAGCATTTT. Together with reference TRBV28 and TRBJ1-5, the CDR3 gives the full variable domain: DVKVTQSSRYLVKRTGEKVFLECVQDMDHENMFWYRQDPGLGLRLIYFSYDVKMKEKGDIPEGYSVSREKKERFSLILESASTNQTSMYLCASTPNGNQPQHFGDGTRLSIL.

This clonotype was counted only a few times. The chain employs TRBV3-1 and TRBJ2-5; D is perhaps TRBD2 (6 bases). The CDR3 covers 13 residues. Germline V lookup: CDR1 LGHDT, CDR2 YNNKEL (reference sequence). The ends were cut back, 5 bases at V and 3 bases at J, with 10 bases in the middle. CDR3 bases: TGTGCCAGCAGCAGGAGGGAAAAAGAGACCCAGTACTTC. This codes for CASSRREKETQYF.

The V gene is TRBV5-1, the J gene TRBJ2-1; TRBD1 matches 9 bases. The CDR3 contains 14 residues. Germline V gene sequence: CDR1 SGHRS, CDR2 YFSETQ. V lost 3 bases and J lost 9; bases outside the gene matches: 7. CDR3 bases: TGCGCCAGCAGCTGGGACAGGGAAGTTGGTGAGCAGTTCTTC. It specifies CASSWDREVGEQFF. Full variable domain (rest looked up from reference TRBV5-1 and TRBJ2-1): KAGVTQTPRYLIKTRGQQVTLSCSPISGHRSVSWYQQTPGQGLQFLFEYFSETQRNKGNFPGRFSGRQFSNSRSEMNVSTLELGDSALYLCASSWDREVGEQFFGPGTRLTVL.

This clonotype was picked up a small number of times. The chain is built from TRBV10-3 and TRBJ2-7; the D gene is possibly TRBD1 (5 bases). Germline V gene lookup returns CDR1 ENHRY and CDR2 SYGVKD. The CDR3 covers 15 residues. V was cut by 4 bases and J by 1 base, with 14 bases left in between. The CDR3 region is CAISVGQIGSYEQYF. The CDR3 nucleotides are TGTGCCATCAGTGTTGGACAAATCGGGTCCTACGAGCAGTACTTC.

The chain recombines TRBV12-3 or TRBV12-4 with TRBJ1-3; 8 bases map to TRBD1. V shed 1 base and J 0 bases; nucleotides not matched to a gene: 11. The length of the CDR3 is 19 residues. CDR3 amino acids: CASSLGPGQEGYSGNTIYF. The CDR3 DNA is TGTGCCAGCAGTTTAGGTCCGGGACAGGAGGGCTACTCTGGAAACACCATATATTTT.

This clonotype was picked up a small number of times. This rearrangement joins TRBV7-6 to TRBJ2-5, with D possibly being TRBD1 (5 bases). The germline V gene encodes CDR1 SGHVS and CDR2 FNYEAQ. The CDR3 is 14 residues long. Trimming removed 4 bases from V and 2 bases from J, with 11 bases in between. The CDR3 DNA follows: TGTGCCAGCAGCTATACACAGGCACAAGAGACCCAGTACTTC. This gives the protein CASSYTQAQETQYF.

In this sample, this clonotype turned up many times. The chain employs TRBV29-1 and TRBJ1-5; maybe TRBD1 (5 bases). The V end was cut by 4 bases, the J end by 5 bases, with 12 bases between. Germline V lookup: CDR1 SQVTM, CDR2 ANQGSEA. The CDR3 is 13 residues long. In DNA form, the CDR3 reads TGCAGCGTTGCGAGAGGGGAGGATCAGCCCCAGCATTTT. Protein sequence: CSVARGEDQPQHF.

Points on this clonotype: One junction end does not reproduce the germline sequence, and a read error may be involved. The chain recombines TRBV5-1 with TRBJ1-1, with D possibly TRBD1 on 5 matching bases. The CDR3 covers 14 residues. Germline V gives CDR1 SGHRS, CDR2 YFSETQ. The CDR3 spells CASSLISGWTEVFF. CDR3 sequence (DNA): TGCGCCAGCAGCTTGATTTCAGGGTGGACTGAAGTTTTCTTT.

This clonotype showed up just a few times. The chain links TRBV5-4 to TRBJ2-3; 7 nucleotides line up with TRBD2. From germline, CDR1 is SGHNT and CDR2 YYREEE (reference sequence). The CDR3 contains 16 residues. Trimming took 4 bases from V and 5 from J; bases not matched to a gene: 13. CDR3 coding DNA: TGTGCCAGCAGCATAGCGCCTAGCGGAGGACAAGATACGCAGTATTTT. Amino acids: CASSIAPSGGQDTQYF. Looking up the rest from reference TRBV5-4 and TRBJ2-3 gives the full variable domain: ETGVTQSPTHLIKTRGQQVTLRCSSQSGHNTVSWYQQALGQGPQFIFQYYREEENGRGNFPPRFSGLQFPNYSSELNVNALELDDSALYLCASSIAPSGGQDTQYFGPGTRLTVL.

The J gene is TRBJ2-7, the V gene TRBV20-1; 7 bases fit TRBD2. CDR3 length: 18 residues. V shed 3 bases and J 4 bases; nucleotides not matched to a gene: 21. CDR1 is DFQATT and CDR2 is SNEGSKA in the germline V gene (reference sequence). Here the CDR3 reads CSASGGLTLRSVQYEQYF. In DNA, the CDR3 is TGCAGTGCTAGCGGGGGACTAACCCTAAGATCAGTCCAGTACGAGCAGTACTTC.

V usage is TRBV3-1 and J usage is TRBJ2-5; D unclear. The germline gives CDR1 LGHDT, CDR2 YNNKEL (reference sequence). V lost 4 bases, J lost 7 bases, and 10 bases lay in between. This CDR3 region has 12 residues. CDR3 loop: CASSPPMGTQYF. CDR3 nucleotides: TGTGCCAGCAGCCCCCCCATGGGGACCCAGTACTTC.

The rearrangement uses TRBV7-9 and TRBJ2-7; unclear D gene. The CDR3 is made up of 12 amino acids. Trimming took 5 bases from V and 6 from J, leaving 11 bases between them. The germline gives CDR1 SEHNR, CDR2 FQNEAQ (reference sequence). The CDR3 reads CASSHVSGEQYF. For the CDR3, the DNA is TGTGCCAGCAGCCATGTTAGTGGCGAGCAGTACTTC.